The 4 T cell receptor beta chains below come from one sample, sequenced in a study of T cell responses to AZD1222 COVID-19 vaccine. Generated by immunoSEQ multiplex PCR, the TCRdb table keeps only in-frame clones and is missing some. The table shows more than 100,000 clones, with approximately 92% occurring only once. The sequences come from peripheral blood, collected on day 0 of AZD1222 vaccination. The receptor set was obtained from an adult in good health.

The chain couples TRBV3-1 (or the pseudogene TRBV3-2) to TRBJ1-3; D ambiguous. Trimming took off 1 base at V and 3 bases at J, with 4 bases between the two ends. Germline-derived CDR1 and CDR2 are LGHDT and YNNKEL (reference sequence). This CDR3 is built from 13 residues. The CDR3 protein is CASSQGNGNTIYF. DNA of the CDR3: TGTGCCAGCAGCCAAGGAAATGGAAACACCATATATTTT.

The chain couples TRBV6-1 to TRBJ1-5; D is unclear. The V end was cut by 1 base, the J end by 0 bases, with 13 bases between. Looked up from germline, CDR1 is MNHNS and CDR2 is SASEGT. The CDR3 loop spans 17 amino acids. CDR3 bases: TGTGCCAGCAGTGAAGACGGCGTCAGTTATAGCAATCAGCCCCAGCATTTT. Amino acid sequence: CASSEDGVSYSNQPQHF.

The J gene is TRBJ1-1, the V gene TRBV6-2 or TRBV6-3; no reliable D call. Germline lookup yields CDR1 MNHEY and CDR2 SVGEGT. This CDR3 has 12 residues. V lost 4 bases and J lost 2, with 5 bases in between. CDR3 DNA sequence: TGTGCCAGCAGTTTTGGAAACACTGAAGCTTTCTTT. As protein: CASSFGNTEAFF.

J is TRBJ1-1 and V is TRBV4-1, with D unresolved. Trimming shortened V by 0 bases and J by 5 bases, and 10 bases separated the two germline ends. CDR1 MGHRA and CDR2 YSYEKL come from the germline V gene. The CDR3 is made up of 14 amino acids. The DNA for the CDR3 is TGCGCCAGCAGCCAAGAGAGGGTACGGACTGAAGCTTTCTTT. Its translation is CASSQERVRTEAFF.